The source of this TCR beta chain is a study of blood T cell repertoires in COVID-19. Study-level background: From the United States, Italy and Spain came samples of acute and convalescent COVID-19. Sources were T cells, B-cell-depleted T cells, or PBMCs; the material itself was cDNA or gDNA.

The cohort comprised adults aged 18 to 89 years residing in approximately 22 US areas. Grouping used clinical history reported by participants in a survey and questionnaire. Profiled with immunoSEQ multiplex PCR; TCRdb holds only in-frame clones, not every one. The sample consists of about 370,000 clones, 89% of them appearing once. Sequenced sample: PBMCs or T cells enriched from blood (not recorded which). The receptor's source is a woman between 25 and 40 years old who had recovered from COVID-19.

CDR3 coding DNA: TGTGCCAGTAGTATGTTCGGAGGGGGCGCCTTGTCACCCCTCCACTTT. It is translated as CASSMFGGGALSPLHF. The rearrangement uses TRBV19 and TRBJ1-6; 7 positions match TRBD1. With V trimmed by 3 bases and J by 10 bases, 12 bases remained unmatched. This CDR3 has 16 amino acids. Germline assignment: CDR1 LNHDA and CDR2 SQIVND (reference sequence).